These 27 T cell receptor beta chains share one sample of origin, sequenced in a study of blood T cell repertoires in COVID-19. This table comes from immunoSEQ multiplex PCR, and its TCRdb copy is limited to in-frame clones, with some not included. This table has tens of thousands of clones, approximately 88% appearing once. The sequencing input was peripheral blood. These receptors were taken from an older man in a cohort sampled during active COVID-19.

The chain employs TRBV7-9 and TRBJ2-5, with a weak D call TRBD1 (5 bases). Germline values: CDR1 SEHNR, CDR2 FQNEAQ (reference sequence). V lost 7 bases and J 7 bases, leaving 10 bases between the germline ends. CDR3 size: 11 residues. The chain's CDR3 is CASTIRGTQYF. The DNA for the CDR3 is TGTGCCAGCACCATTAGGGGGACCCAGTACTTC.

This rearrangement joins TRBV6-6 to TRBJ1-5; possible D gene TRBD1, 6 bases. The CDR3 has 13 amino acids. Germline lookup yields CDR1 MNHNY and CDR2 SVGAGI (reference sequence). V was cut by 4 bases and J by 5 bases, with 9 bases left in between. As DNA, the CDR3 is TGTGCCAGCAGTTTCTACAGGGATCAGCCCCAGCATTTT. It codes for CASSFYRDQPQHF.

V and J are TRBV24-1 and TRBJ2-3; 13 bases fit TRBD2. This CDR3 comprises 18 residues. Germline V CDR1 and CDR2: KGHDR, SFDVKD. V was pared by 3 bases and J by 8 bases, with 13 bases of the junction left unmatched. The CDR3 DNA reads TGTGCCACCAGTGATCCCATGACTAGCGGGAGGTTATGGCGTACGCAGTATTTT. Its protein is CATSDPMTSGRLWRTQYF.

The chain is built from TRBV28 and TRBJ2-1, with D perhaps TRBD1 (6 bases). The CDR3 has 13 amino acids. V dropped 7 bases and J dropped 6 bases, with 13 bases sitting between them. Per germline, CDR1 MDHEN and CDR2 SYDVKM. DNA for the CDR3: TGTGCCAGCACTCGAGGGGGTGGCAATGAGCAGTTCTTC. Amino acids: CASTRGGGNEQFF.

The gene calls are TRBV28 and TRBJ1-1; possible D gene TRBD1, 6 bases. V was clipped by 6 bases and J by 5 bases, with 19 bases between them. The CDR3 spans 15 residues. The germline V gene has CDR1 MDHEN and CDR2 SYDVKM. DNA for the CDR3: TGTGCCAGCAGGGCCCCCCAGGGGCTGCATACTGAAGCTTTCTTT. This codes for CASRAPQGLHTEAFF.

The rearrangement links TRBV5-4 to TRBJ2-1, with 13 nucleotides matching TRBD2. The CDR3 is made up of 15 amino acids. Germline trimming cut 4 bases from V and 13 bases from J; bases unmatched to any gene: 11. CDR1 is SGHNT and CDR2 is YYREEE in the germline V gene (reference sequence). CDR3 in DNA: TGTGCCAGCAGCCACCCCGGGACTAGCGGGACCGTACAGTTCTTC. This encodes CASSHPGTSGTVQFF.

The rearrangement uses TRBV24-1 and TRBJ1-5; TRBD1 is a possible D gene (5 bases). The germline gives CDR1 KGHDR, CDR2 SFDVKD. The CDR3 runs 15 residues. V lost 2 bases, J lost 4 bases, and 11 bases lay in between. CDR3 protein: CATSDSSRVNQPQHF. The CDR3 region has the DNA TGTGCCACCAGTGATTCGTCCAGGGTAAATCAGCCCCAGCATTTT.

V gene TRBV19 combines with J gene TRBJ2-2, with D possibly being TRBD2 (6 bases). CDR1 and CDR2 (germline): LNHDA, SQIVND (reference sequence). V lost 7 bases and J 0 bases, leaving 21 bases between the germline ends. The CDR3 spans 18 residues. The CDR3 loop reads CASKDRVRGIANTGELFF. CDR3 nucleotides: TGTGCCAGTAAAGATAGGGTACGGGGGATCGCGAACACCGGGGAGCTGTTTTTT.

The chain links TRBV27 to TRBJ2-7, with 7 nucleotides matching TRBD1. CDR1 is MNHEY, CDR2 SMNVEV, per germline (reference sequence). The J segment lost 6 bases and the V segment lost 5 bases, leaving 19 bases of the junction unmatched. This CDR3 is 17 amino acids long. The DNA for the CDR3 is TGTGCCAGCAGTCCCCAGACCGACAGGGCCCCTGTCGGCGAGCAGTACTTC. Protein sequence: CASSPQTDRAPVGEQYF.

The chain couples TRBV5-6 to TRBJ2-7; maybe TRBD1 (6 bases). Deletions cut 5 bases from V and 6 bases from J, with 24 bases between. The CDR3 contains 16 residues. CDR1 is SGHDT, CDR2 YYEEEE, per germline. CDR3 sequence reads: CASRYNRDKRRAEQYF. The CDR3 bases are TGTGCCAGCAGATATAACCGGGACAAAAGACGAGCCGAGCAGTACTTC.

V and J are TRBV15 and TRBJ2-6; a possible D gene is TRBD2 (7 bases). This CDR3 is built from 15 residues. The V gene lost 5 bases and the J gene lost 3 bases, with 11 bases spanning the gap. Looked up from germline, CDR1 is LNHNV and CDR2 is YYDKDF (reference sequence). For the CDR3, the DNA is TGTGCCACCAGCGGAGGGGGGGATGGGGCCAACGTCCTGACTTTC. Its protein is CATSGGGDGANVLTF.

Worth noting for this clone: Other DNA sequences from this sample encode an identical CDR3 as well. The chain combines TRBV5-1 with TRBJ1-3; D is unresolved. Between the trimmed V and J ends, which lost 0 bases and 1 base, there was a span of 8 bases. The CDR3 covers 15 residues. CDR1 and CDR2 (germline): SGHRS, YFSETQ. This CDR3 reads CASSLGGASGNTIYF. Here the CDR3 DNA reads TGCGCCAGCAGCTTGGGAGGTGCATCTGGAAACACCATATATTTT.

The chain employs TRBV10-1 and TRBJ2-3; 10 nucleotides line up with TRBD1. The germline V gene encodes CDR1 WNHNN and CDR2 SYGVQD (reference sequence). V trimming: 6 bases; J trimming: 5 bases; junction bases outside the gene matches: 8. CDR3 length: 15 amino acids. The CDR3 is CASRAGTGDGDTQYF. CDR3 DNA: TGCGCCAGCAGGGCCGGGACAGGGGATGGAGATACGCAGTATTTT.

This clone was picked up one time. The CDR3 nucleotides read TGCGCCAGCAGCCTAGGACAGGGGCAGACCCAGTACTTC. Translation: CASSLGQGQTQYF. The V and J genes are TRBV5-1 and TRBJ2-5; 9 nucleotides agree with TRBD1. Germline loops: CDR1 SGHRS, CDR2 YFSETQ. J gave up 6 bases and V 4 bases, and 4 bases lay outside the gene matches. The CDR3 has 13 amino acids.

This chain joins TRBV6-5 and TRBJ2-3; possibly TRBD2 for D (5 bases). V was trimmed by 8 bases and J by 0 bases, leaving 15 bases between them. The CDR3 runs 15 residues. In germline, CDR1 is MNHEY, CDR2 SVGAGI. CDR3 DNA sequence: TGTGCCAGCTCTCGGCGGGCTACTAGCACAGATACGCAGTATTTT. Its protein product is CASSRRATSTDTQYF.

The V call is TRBV5-1, the J call TRBJ1-6, with D maybe TRBD1 (5 bases). The CDR3 runs to 15 residues. V was shortened by 0 bases and J by 10 bases, with 14 bases between the two germline ends. Germline CDR1 and CDR2: SGHRS and YFSETQ. CDR3: CASSLAGGTESPLHF. DNA for the CDR3: TGCGCCAGCAGCTTGGCCGGAGGGACGGAATCACCCCTCCACTTT.

The chain is built from TRBV5-1 and TRBJ2-3; TRBD1 might be the D (6 bases). Germline CDR1 reads SGHRS; CDR2 reads YFSETQ. The V end was cut by 0 bases, the J end by 5 bases, with 13 bases between. This CDR3 spans 15 amino acids. This CDR3 is CASSLAAGAIDTQYF. For the CDR3, the DNA is TGCGCCAGCAGCTTGGCTGCAGGGGCTATAGATACGCAGTATTTT.

CDR3 DNA: TGTGCCAGCAGCTTGGATCCAGGGGGTACCAACGAGCAGTACTTC. Its protein is CASSLDPGGTNEQYF. V usage is TRBV5-8 and J usage is TRBJ2-7, with 7 bases matching TRBD1. V was clipped by 0 bases and J by 5 bases; unmatched bases: 8. The germline V gene encodes CDR1 SGHTS and CDR2 YDEGEE. This CDR3 has 15 amino acids.

V and J are TRBV6-1 and TRBJ2-2; tentative D call: TRBD2 (6 bases). Per germline, CDR1 MNHNS and CDR2 SASEGT. CDR3 length: 16 residues. Trimming shortened V by 3 bases and J by 3 bases, and 14 bases separated the two germline ends. The CDR3 sequence is CASSELWGRHTGELFF. The DNA for the CDR3 is TGTGCCAGCAGTGAGTTATGGGGGAGGCACACCGGGGAGCTGTTTTTT.

The rearrangement joins TRBV11-2 to TRBJ2-7, with 8 bases matching TRBD2. With V trimmed by 2 bases and J by 0 bases, 12 bases remained unmatched. The CDR3 is 18 amino acids. Germline V gives CDR1 SGHAT, CDR2 FQNNGV. DNA for the CDR3: TGTGCCAGCAGCTTAATGTTCACTAGCGGATCAAGCTCCTACGAGCAGTACTTC. Translation: CASSLMFTSGSSSYEQYF.

This clone was seen only once. The chain combines TRBV28 with TRBJ1-2, with a possible D match to TRBD1 (5 bases). The CDR3 extends over 15 amino acids. CDR1 is MDHEN and CDR2 is SYDVKM in the germline V gene. Trimming removed 2 bases at V and 7 bases at J, with 17 bases between. The CDR3 region is CASSLGGSGVSGYTF. In DNA form, the CDR3 reads TGTGCCAGCAGTTTAGGAGGATCGGGGGTTTCTGGCTACACCTTC.

The chain carries TRBV29-1 and TRBJ1-3, with TRBD1 matching over 7 bases. The CDR3 has 13 amino acids. Germline assignment: CDR1 SQVTM and CDR2 ANQGSEA. The J segment lost 3 bases and the V segment lost 7 bases, leaving 6 bases of the junction unmatched. CDR3 region: CSGLTGSGNTIYF. Written as DNA, the CDR3 is TGCAGCGGATTGACAGGGAGTGGAAACACCATATATTTT. The full variable domain, completed using reference TRBV29-1 and TRBJ1-3, is SAVISQKPSRDICQRGTSLTIQCQVDSQVTMMFWYRQQPGQSLTLIATANQGSEATYESGFVIDKFPISRPNLTFSTLTVSNMSPEDSSIYLCSGLTGSGNTIYFGEGSWLTVV.

The chain uses TRBV7-8 and TRBJ2-7, with D possibly TRBD1 on 6 matching bases. Per the germline V gene, CDR1 is SGHVS and CDR2 is FQNEAQ. Trimming shortened V by 10 bases and J by 3 bases, and 19 bases separated the two germline ends. CDR3 size: 14 residues. The CDR3 sequence: CATRRQGNNYEQYF. The CDR3 DNA is TGTGCCACCAGGAGGCAGGGGAACAACTACGAGCAGTACTTC.

CDR3 in amino acids: CASSRTSGTYNEQFF. CDR3 in DNA: TGCGCCAGCAGCCGGACTAGCGGTACCTACAATGAGCAGTTCTTC. The V gene is TRBV5-1, the J gene TRBJ2-1; 10 bases align to TRBD2. Germline V CDR1 and CDR2: SGHRS, YFSETQ. V lost 4 bases and J lost 2; bases outside the gene matches: 3. The CDR3 covers 15 residues.

J is TRBJ1-1 and V is TRBV5-1; D unresolved. Looked up from germline, CDR1 is SGHRS and CDR2 is YFSETQ. The V gene lost 0 bases and the J gene lost 1 base, with 10 bases spanning the gap. The length of the CDR3 is 15 residues. CDR3 region: CASSLVWRKNTEAFF. CDR3 nucleotides: TGCGCCAGCAGCTTGGTCTGGAGAAAGAACACTGAAGCTTTCTTT.

This clone was detected once. This chain connects TRBV25-1 to TRBJ1-2; 9 bases match TRBD1. Germline lookup yields CDR1 MGHDK and CDR2 SYGVNS. The CDR3 covers 17 residues. J lost 4 bases, V lost 2 bases, and 11 bases had no gene match. The CDR3 region has the DNA TGTGCCAGCAGTGAAGGGGGTGCCGGGACAGGGTTCTATGGCTACACCTTC. Translating gives CASSEGGAGTGFYGYTF.

The chain is built from TRBV5-6 and TRBJ2-3; D is possibly TRBD2 (6 bases). The germline V gene encodes CDR1 SGHDT and CDR2 YYEEEE. Between the trimmed V and J ends, which lost 2 bases and 5 bases, there was a span of 21 bases. This CDR3 has 17 amino acids. CDR3 protein: CASSLRGGARQGDTQYF. DNA for the CDR3: TGTGCCAGCAGCTTAAGGGGCGGGGCACGCCAGGGAGATACGCAGTATTTT. The whole variable domain, filled in from reference TRBV5-6 and TRBJ2-3, reads DAGVTQSPTHLIKTRGQQVTLRCSPKSGHDTVSWYQQALGQGPQFIFQYYEEEERQRGNFPDRFSGHQFPNYSSELNVNALLLGDSALYLCASSLRGGARQGDTQYFGPGTRLTVL.